These 8 T cell receptor beta chains share one sample of origin, sequenced in a study of T cell responses to AZD1222 COVID-19 vaccine. Generated by immunoSEQ multiplex PCR, the TCRdb table keeps only in-frame clones and is missing some. The profile shows fewer than 150,000 clones, around 89% of them singletons. The material was peripheral blood, obtained 28 days after the second AZD1222 dose. The receptors stem from an adult who received the AZD1222 COVID-19 vaccine.

The V gene is TRBV19, the J gene TRBJ2-5; D might be TRBD1 (6 bases). Trimming took off 4 bases at V and 1 base at J, with 10 bases between the two ends. Germline V gives CDR1 LNHDA, CDR2 SQIVND (reference sequence). CDR3 length equals 14 residues. The CDR3 loop is CASSTGQLQETQYF. In DNA, the CDR3 is TGTGCCAGTAGTACCGGACAGCTCCAAGAGACCCAGTACTTC.

This clone was detected ten times or more. The rearrangement uses TRBV7-9 and TRBJ2-3; a possible D gene is TRBD2 (5 bases). Trimming removed 0 bases at V and 1 base at J, with 11 bases between. The germline V gene encodes CDR1 SEHNR and CDR2 FQNEAQ (reference sequence). This CDR3 spans 16 amino acids. CDR3 DNA sequence: TGTGCCAGCAGCTTAGCAGCTAGCTTCGGCACAGATACGCAGTATTTT. Translating gives CASSLAASFGTDTQYF. Full variable domain (remainder filled in from reference TRBV7-9 and TRBJ2-3): DTGVSQNPRHKITKRGQNVTFRCDPISEHNRLYWYRQTLGQGPEFLTYFQNEAQLEKSRLLSDRFSAERPKGSFSTLEIQRTEQGDSAMYLCASSLAASFGTDTQYFGPGTRLTVL.

The rearrangement uses TRBV24-1 and TRBJ2-5; 11 bases align to TRBD2. V shed 3 bases, J shed 5 bases, and the junction held 7 bases outside the gene matches. CDR3 length: 16 residues. The germline gives CDR1 KGHDR, CDR2 SFDVKD. The CDR3 region is CATSDPIAGGKETQYF. The CDR3 DNA follows: TGTGCCACCAGTGATCCGATAGCGGGAGGGAAGGAGACCCAGTACTTC.

The CDR3 sequence: CASSLVAVYNEQFF. The CDR3 bases are TGTGCCAGCAGCTTAGTTGCGGTCTACAATGAGCAGTTCTTC. V is TRBV11-1 and J is TRBJ2-1; no reliable D call. The CDR3 runs to 14 residues. Germline CDR1 reads SGHAT; CDR2 reads FQDESV (reference sequence). The V gene lost 1 base and the J gene lost 3 bases, with 7 bases spanning the gap.

The chain uses TRBV20-1 and TRBJ1-2, with D unclear. The V and J ends lost 3 bases and 8 bases respectively, with 13 bases between them. CDR1 is DFQATT, CDR2 SNEGSKA, per germline (reference sequence). The CDR3 sequence is 12 residues long. CDR3: CSASREGRGYTF. The DNA for the CDR3 is TGCAGTGCTAGTCGAGAGGGCCGGGGCTACACCTTC.

This clone came up once. The V call is TRBV7-9, the J call TRBJ1-1; no definite D call. The germline V and J ends were trimmed by 1 base and 5 bases, with 8 bases remaining between them. Germline CDR1 and CDR2: SEHNR and FQNEAQ (reference sequence). CDR3 length: 13 amino acids. The CDR3 DNA reads as TGTGCCAGCAGCTTAGTCAAGGCTACTGAAGCTTTCTTT. Amino acid sequence: CASSLVKATEAFF.

This clone showed up just once. V usage is TRBV6-5 and J usage is TRBJ2-7, with 11 bases matching TRBD1. The V segment lost 6 bases and the J segment 2 bases; nucleotides outside the gene matches: 3. Germline-derived CDR1 and CDR2 are MNHEY and SVGAGI. This CDR3 region has 14 residues. CDR3 region: CASSPGQGAYEQYF. The CDR3 nucleotides are TGTGCCAGCAGCCCGGGACAGGGGGCCTACGAGCAGTACTTC.

The rearrangement joins TRBV6-5 to TRBJ2-1; TRBD1 matches 8 bases. V dropped 6 bases and J dropped 9; count of bases not matched to a gene: 7. CDR3 length: 13 residues. Germline CDR1 and CDR2: MNHEY and SVGAGI. DNA for the CDR3: TGTGCCAGCAGGATGATACAGGGGGTTGAGCAGTTCTTC. Its protein is CASRMIQGVEQFF.